This is a list of T cell receptor beta chains from one sample in a study of post-analysis software for immune sequencing data. TCRdb called the PCR reads again in MiXCR, with one record for every CDR3 protein. This sample has 650,000 to 850,000 distinct CDR3 sequences; around 53% occur once, and the top ten carry 4.6%. The specimen was blood. These TCRs come from a girl aged 5 to 17 with multiple sclerosis. Both conserved end residues are part of each CDR3. Each record gives: J gene, clone size, CDR3 length, V gene, D gene, CDR3 protein, CDR3 DNA. The D gene is left open where the match is weak. Rows give clone size only sometimes, using once, few, many, or a class for an expanded clone.

TRBJ1-5 - 14 TRBV5-6 TRBD1 CASSALTGLQPQHF TGTGCCAGCAGCGCATTGACAGGGCTGCAGCCCCAGCATTTT
TRBJ2-5 few 12 TRBV29-1 TRBD1 CSVLGQGGTQYF TGCAGCGTTCTCGGACAGGGAGGAACCCAGTACTTC
TRBJ2-5 - 16 TRBV5-1 TRBD2 CASSPGSGRTQETQYF TGCGCCAGCAGCCCCGGATCCGGGAGGACCCAAGAGACCCAGTACTTC
TRBJ1-2 - 14 TRBV10-3 - CAISALLGSRGYTF TGTGCCATCAGTGCCCTTTTAGGCTCACGGGGCTACACCTTC
TRBJ1-2 - 13 TRBV9 TRBD1 CASSQIGQALYTF TGTGCCAGCAGCCAGATCGGACAGGCACTCTACACCTTC
TRBJ2-4 - 18 TRBV7-8 - CASSLGIGQRLAKNIQYF TGTGCCAGCAGCTTAGGTATAGGGCAGCGATTAGCCAAAAACATTCAGTACTTC
TRBJ2-7 once 15 TRBV7-8 - CASSPRASDSYEQYF TGTGCCAGCAGCCCCCGGGCTAGCGACTCCTACGAGCAGTACTTC
TRBJ1-2 few 14 TRBV4-1 - CASSQPTENYGYTF TGCGCCAGCAGCCAACCGACGGAAAACTATGGCTACACCTTC
TRBJ2-7 once 15 TRBV18 - CASSPPGRGEYEQYF TGTGCCAGCTCACCACCGGGCCGGGGAGAATACGAGCAGTACTTC
TRBJ2-1 - 16 TRBV20-1 TRBD2 CSARGTSGGAVHEQFF TGCAGTGCGAGGGGGACTAGCGGGGGGGCCGTCCATGAGCAGTTCTTC
TRBJ2-3 once 16 TRBV19 TRBD2 CASSPLAGERADTQYF TGTGCCAGTAGTCCCTTAGCGGGAGAAAGGGCAGATACGCAGTATTTT
TRBJ2-7 few 16 TRBV10-3 TRBD2 CAVQPGLAGDRAEQYF TGTGCCGTCCAACCGGGACTAGCGGGAGATAGGGCCGAGCAGTACTTC
TRBJ2-4 - 14 TRBV7-2 - CASSQTPGSSIQYF TGTGCCAGCAGCCAAACCCCGGGGAGCAGCATTCAGTACTTC
TRBJ2-3 - 17 TRBV12-3/TRBV12-4 - CASSPPGGWISTDTQYF TGTGCCAGCAGCCCTCCTGGGGGATGGATTAGCACAGATACGCAGTATTTT
TRBJ2-5 - 15 TRBV7-2 TRBD1 CASSRDRGRQETQYF TGTGCCAGCAGCCGGGACAGGGGGCGCCAAGAGACCCAGTACTTC
TRBJ2-7 - 13 TRBV5-1 TRBD2 CASSLAKRGEQYF TGCGCCAGCAGCTTGGCCAAGCGGGGGGAGCAGTACTTC
TRBJ2-5 - 13 TRBV7-7 - CASSLRQTETQYF TGTGCTAGCAGCTTAAGGCAGACGGAGACCCAGTACTTC
TRBJ2-1 few 13 TRBV20-1 - CSAREPFYNEQFF TGCAGTGCTAGAGAGCCCTTTTACAATGAGCAGTTCTTC
TRBJ2-7 - 13 TRBV29-1 - CSVETRGAYEQYF TGCAGCGTTGAAACTAGGGGCGCCTACGAGCAGTACTTC
TRBJ2-7 few 14 TRBV6-5 TRBD1 CASTRTGRAYEQYF TGTGCCAGCACTCGGACAGGACGAGCCTACGAGCAGTACTTC
TRBJ2-5 - 14 TRBV30 - CAWRERGNQETQYF TGTGCCTGGAGGGAACGGGGCAACCAAGAGACCCAGTACTTC
TRBJ2-5 - 15 TRBV7-2 - CASSLSRLEWETQYF TGTGCCAGCAGCTTATCCAGGTTGGAGTGGGAGACCCAGTACTTC
TRBJ2-1 once 16 TRBV29-1 TRBD2 CSVEASGRAYQETQFF TGCAGCGTTGAAGCTAGCGGGAGAGCGTACCAAGAGACCCAGTTCTTC
TRBJ1-2 - 13 TRBV7-3 TRBD1 CASSRGQGAGYTF TGTGCCAGCAGCAGGGGACAGGGTGCGGGCTACACCTTC
TRBJ2-5 few 11 TRBV20-1 - CSARRSGEQYF TGCAGTGCTAGAAGGTCGGGAGAGCAGTACTTC
TRBJ2-3 few 15 TRBV6-5 TRBD2 CASSHLAGGEDTQYF TGTGCCAGCAGTCACCTAGCGGGAGGAGAAGATACGCAGTATTTT
TRBJ1-4 - 18 TRBV20-1 TRBD1 CSARDDLTGTGPNEKLFF TGCAGTGCTAGGGACGACCTAACGGGGACAGGCCCGAATGAAAAACTGTTTTTT
TRBJ2-3 few 16 TRBV5-6 TRBD2 CASSLEVAGFTDTQYF TGTGCCAGCAGCTTGGAGGTAGCGGGATTCACAGATACGCAGTATTTT
TRBJ2-7 - 16 TRBV7-2 - CASSPQAGTASYEQYF TGTGCCAGCAGCCCCCAGGCAGGGACGGCCTCCTACGAGCAGTACTTC
TRBJ2-7 - 15 TRBV5-6 TRBD2 CASSSLADYDYEQYF TGTGCCAGCAGCTCCCTAGCGGACTATGATTACGAGCAGTACTTC
TRBJ2-1 - 15 TRBV3-1 - CASRHLTSLRGEQFF TGTGCCAGCAGACACTTGACTAGTCTTCGCGGTGAGCAGTTCTTC
TRBJ2-7 - 14 TRBV29-1 TRBD1 CSVQRAGGFYEQYF TGCAGCGTCCAAAGGGCAGGGGGTTTCTACGAGCAGTACTTC
TRBJ2-7 once 13 TRBV3-1 - CASSQDQESREYF TGTGCCAGCAGCCAAGATCAGGAATCTAGAGAGTACTTC
TRBJ2-5 - 13 TRBV5-1 TRBD1 CASSPFGTAKQYF TGCGCCAGCAGCCCATTCGGGACAGCCAAGCAGTACTTC
TRBJ1-4 many 15 TRBV27 - CASMGRFATNEKLFF TGTGCCAGCATGGGTCGGTTTGCAACTAATGAAAAACTGTTTTTT
TRBJ2-3 - 16 TRBV12-5 - CASGPGGPSSTDTQYF TGTGCTAGTGGTCCTGGAGGTCCCTCTAGCACAGATACGCAGTATTTT
TRBJ2-6 few 18 TRBV29-1 - CSVEEGPDNFSGANVLTF TGCAGCGTTGAAGAGGGGCCAGATAACTTCTCTGGGGCCAACGTCCTGACTTTC
TRBJ2-5 - 16 TRBV5-6 TRBD2 CASSLIAGGAGETQYF TGTGCCAGCAGTTTGATAGCGGGGGGGGCCGGGGAGACCCAGTACTTC
TRBJ2-5 - 16 TRBV6-5 TRBD2 CASSLRLASGRETQYF TGTGCCAGCAGCCTCAGACTAGCGTCGGGGCGAGAGACCCAGTACTTC
TRBJ1-2 few 12 TRBV5-1 - CASSLGMDGYTF TGCGCCAGCAGTTTAGGCATGGATGGCTACACCTTC
TRBJ2-7 few 12 TRBV20-1 - CSARRRAYEQYF TGCAGTGCTAGGCGGCGTGCCTACGAGCAGTACTTC
TRBJ2-7 few 15 TRBV4-1 - CASSQDGARHGEQYF TGCGCCAGCAGCCAAGATGGGGCTAGACACGGCGAGCAGTACTTC
TRBJ2-3 - 12 TRBV5-6 TRBD1 CASSPGGNTQYF TGTGCCAGCAGCCCAGGGGGAAATACGCAGTATTTT
TRBJ2-5 few 17 TRBV15 - CATSRDQGTPVQETQYF TGTGCCACCAGCAGAGATCAGGGGACCCCGGTCCAAGAGACCCAGTACTTC
TRBJ2-7 - 13 TRBV2 TRBD2 CASMASGRYEQYF TGTGCCAGCATGGCTAGCGGGAGGTACGAGCAGTACTTC
TRBJ1-5 - 18 TRBV20-1 - CSARDLRHQFGSNQPQHF TGCAGTGCTAGAGATTTGAGGCACCAATTTGGGAGCAATCAGCCCCAGCATTTT
TRBJ1-1 - 15 TRBV19 TRBD1 CASSTRTGVNTEAFF TGTGCCAGTAGCACCCGGACAGGGGTTAACACTGAAGCTTTCTTT
TRBJ2-1 few 15 TRBV12-3/TRBV12-4 - CASSLWEYRYNEQFF TGTGCCAGCAGCTTGTGGGAGTATCGGTACAATGAGCAGTTCTTC
TRBJ2-1 - 14 TRBV24-1 TRBD2 CATSVRGSGNEQFF TGTGCCACCAGTGTTCGCGGGAGTGGCAATGAGCAGTTCTTC
TRBJ2-7 - 12 TRBV20-1 TRBD2 CSAEAGRDEQYF TGCAGTGCGGAAGCGGGGAGAGACGAGCAGTACTTC
TRBJ2-1 - 16 TRBV7-9 TRBD2 CASSAAGTSGINEQFF TGTGCCAGCAGCGCGGCCGGGACTAGCGGGATCAATGAGCAGTTCTTC
TRBJ2-7 - 15 TRBV20-1 TRBD1 CSAKPQGAGYYEQYF TGCAGTGCTAAGCCTCAGGGGGCCGGCTACTACGAGCAGTACTTC
TRBJ2-5 few 17 TRBV29-1 - CSVGIRLAPLREETQYF TGCAGCGTTGGTATCAGGCTAGCGCCTCTCCGGGAAGAGACCCAGTACTTC
TRBJ2-4 - 11 TRBV2 TRBD1 CASSFDRAQYF TGTGCCAGCAGCTTCGACAGGGCCCAGTACTTC
TRBJ1-5 - 12 TRBV19 - CASSGPGQPQHF TGTGCCAGTAGTGGCCCTGGCCAGCCCCAGCATTTT
TRBJ1-2 - 16 TRBV20-1 TRBD1 CSARDYRDRDNYGYTF TGCAGTGCTAGAGATTACCGGGACAGAGATAACTATGGCTACACCTTC
TRBJ1-2 - 12 TRBV10-3 - CAISERYYGYTF TGTGCCATCAGCGAACGTTACTATGGCTACACCTTC